A selection of T cell receptor beta chains follows, all from one sample in a study of metastatic and nonmetastatic thyroid tumors. TCRdb re-called the PCR reads with MiXCR. The table shows 15,000 to 20,000 clones, with less than 30% occurring only once. Sequencing was performed on tumor tissue. These receptors came from a female donor with papillary thyroid cancer or a benign thyroid nodule (not recorded which). Some clones in this sample may be carry-over from other donors' samples. Each CDR3 is given with its conserved first and last residue. The D gene is left open where the match is weak. Clone size is not always given. Where it is, it says once, few, many or a class for expanded clones.

size: many; D: .; J: TRBJ2-7; V: TRBV2; CDR3: CASSIPVTYEQYF; DNA: TGTGCCAGCAGTATCCCGGTGACCTACGAGCAGTACTTC
size: .; D: .; J: TRBJ2-7; V: TRBV7-9; CDR3: CASRSYEQYF; DNA: TGTGCCAGCAGATCCTACGAGCAGTACTTC
size: many; D: .; J: TRBJ2-1; V: TRBV4-1; CDR3: CASSSRGLRSSYNEQFF; DNA: TGCGCCAGCTCCTCCCGGGGGCTAAGGAGCTCCTACAATGAGCAGTTCTTC
size: .; D: TRBD1; J: TRBJ2-3; V: TRBV29-1; CDR3: CSGGDRANGDTQYF; DNA: TGCAGCGGGGGGGACAGGGCGAATGGAGATACGCAGTATTTT
size: .; D: .; J: TRBJ2-7; V: TRBV5-1; CDR3: CASSLVGGMNSEQYF; DNA: TGCGCCAGCAGCTTGGTGGGGGGAATGAACAGCGAGCAGTACTTC
size: .; D: TRBD1; J: TRBJ1-6; V: TRBV11-2; CDR3: CASSLGDRGEPLHF; DNA: TGTGCCAGCAGCTTAGGGGACAGGGGGGAACCCCTCCACTTT
size: .; D: .; J: TRBJ2-7; V: TRBV4-2; CDR3: CASSQGREDEQYF; DNA: TGTGCCAGCAGCCAAGGCAGGGAGGACGAGCAGTACTTC
size: .; D: TRBD2; J: TRBJ2-3; V: TRBV3-1; CDR3: CASSLRTSGLTDTQYF; DNA: TGTGCCAGCAGCCTCCGGACTAGCGGGCTCACAGATACGCAGTATTTT
size: many; D: TRBD1; J: TRBJ2-5; V: TRBV12-5; CDR3: CASGLQGMETQYF; DNA: TGTGCTAGTGGCTTACAGGGGATGGAGACCCAGTACTTC
size: large; D: .; J: TRBJ2-7; V: TRBV2; CDR3: CASSSVTGIYEQYF; DNA: TGTGCCAGCAGCTCCGTGACGGGGATCTACGAGCAGTACTTC
size: many; D: .; J: TRBJ2-7; V: TRBV6-2/TRBV6-3; CDR3: CASTESGAGSCEQYF; DNA: TGTGCCAGCACCGAGTCGGGGGCGGGATCCTGCGAGCAGTACTTC
size: few; D: .; J: TRBJ1-1; V: TRBV28; CDR3: CASSILRDTEAFF; DNA: TGTGCCAGCAGTATTCTCAGGGACACTGAAGCTTTCTTT
size: .; D: .; J: TRBJ1-2; V: TRBV7-2; CDR3: CASSRLAGRGYGYTF; DNA: TGTGCCAGCAGCCGTCTTGCAGGGCGCGGCTATGGCTACACCTTC
size: once; D: .; J: TRBJ2-5; V: TRBV20-1; CDR3: CSASSLETRYF; DNA: TGCAGTGCTAGTTCTCTCGAGACCCGTTACTTC
size: many; D: .; J: TRBJ2-5; V: TRBV6-5; CDR3: CASSYGTAQQETQYF; DNA: TGTGCCAGCAGTTACGGAACAGCACAACAAGAGACCCAGTACTTC
size: .; D: .; J: TRBJ1-2; V: TRBV9; CDR3: CAIIVELPWGEGYGYTF; DNA: TGTGCCATCATCGTAGAACTTCCGTGGGGGGAAGGCTATGGCTACACCTTC
size: medium-sized; D: .; J: TRBJ2-7; V: TRBV28; CDR3: CASSSSGTIEQYF; DNA: TGTGCCAGCAGTTCCTCCGGGACAATAGAGCAGTACTTC
size: many; D: .; J: TRBJ2-7; V: TRBV20-1; CDR3: CSAGRLEQYF; DNA: TGCAGTGCAGGTCGGCTCGAGCAGTACTTC
size: few; D: TRBD2; J: TRBJ2-2; V: TRBV28; CDR3: CASSPGLAEVTGELFF; DNA: TGTGCCAGCAGTCCTGGACTAGCGGAGGTCACCGGGGAGCTGTTTTTT
size: many; D: .; J: TRBJ2-7; V: TRBV19; CDR3: CASSGQCVHEQYF; DNA: TGTGCCAGTAGCGGACAGTGCGTCCACGAGCAGTACTTC
size: medium-sized; D: TRBD1; J: TRBJ2-1; V: TRBV28; CDR3: CASSPFPGQAYF; DNA: TGTGCCAGCAGTCCTTTTCCGGGACAGGCCTACTTC
size: .; D: .; J: TRBJ1-1; V: TRBV6-1; CDR3: CASSPVQRPNTEAFF; DNA: TGTGCCAGCTCACCGGTGCAGAGACCGAACACTGAAGCTTTCTTT
size: few; D: .; J: TRBJ2-7; V: TRBV20-1; CDR3: CSASRAVGGSDEQYF; DNA: TGCAGTGCTTCACGGGCAGTCGGAGGATCGGACGAGCAGTACTTC
size: many; D: TRBD2; J: TRBJ2-1; V: TRBV20-1; CDR3: CSASTSGRDEQFF; DNA: TGCAGTGCTAGTACTAGCGGGAGAGATGAGCAGTTCTTC
size: medium-sized; D: .; J: TRBJ2-7; V: TRBV6-1; CDR3: CASTFVGTYEQYF; DNA: TGTGCCAGCACATTCGTCGGGACCTACGAGCAGTACTTC
size: few; D: TRBD2; J: TRBJ2-1; V: TRBV20-1; CDR3: CSAGTSGSHNEQFF; DNA: TGCAGTGCCGGGACTAGCGGGAGTCACAATGAGCAGTTCTTC
size: .; D: .; J: TRBJ2-7; V: TRBV11-2; CDR3: CASSLYREAYEQYF; DNA: TGTGCCAGCAGCTTATACAGGGAGGCCTACGAGCAGTACTTC
size: .; D: TRBD1; J: TRBJ2-1; V: TRBV6-1; CDR3: CASSPQGAGYNEQFF; DNA: TGTGCCAGTAGTCCGCAGGGGGCTGGGTACAATGAGCAGTTCTTC
size: .; D: .; J: TRBJ1-1; V: TRBV5-1; CDR3: CASSLGAIPGNTEAFF; DNA: TGCGCCAGCAGCTTAGGCGCAATACCGGGAAACACTGAAGCTTTCTTT
size: .; D: .; J: TRBJ1-1; V: TRBV5-1; CDR3: CASSLASGPNTEAFF; DNA: TGCGCCAGCAGCTTGGCTTCCGGCCCGAACACTGAAGCTTTCTTT
size: many; D: .; J: TRBJ2-7; V: TRBV3-1; CDR3: CASKRGRAYSYEQYF; DNA: TGTGCCAGCAAGCGTGGCAGGGCCTACTCCTACGAGCAGTACTTC
size: many; D: .; J: TRBJ2-1; V: TRBV7-2; CDR3: CASSFRGGEQFF; DNA: TGTGCCAGCAGCTTCCGGGGAGGTGAGCAGTTCTTC
size: few; D: .; J: TRBJ2-5; V: TRBV6-2/TRBV6-3; CDR3: CASSPPHQEEAQYF; DNA: TGTGCCAGCAGTCCACCGCACCAGGAAGAGGCCCAGTACTTC